These 20 T cell receptor beta chains originate from one sample sequenced in a study of T cell changes during pregnancy in multiple sclerosis. Assay: immunoSEQ multiplex PCR; the TCRdb copy retains only in-frame clones and omits some. The top ten hold 0.43% of the sample, which has more than 35,000 clones, about 92% seen once. Sequencing used CD4+ T cells from peripheral blood mononuclear cells, obtained in the third trimester of pregnancy. These receptors originate from a female donor in good health, enrolled as a control in a pregnancy study.

The chain is built from TRBV10-3 and TRBJ2-7; TRBD1 is a possible D gene (7 bases). Trimming took off 1 base at V and 3 bases at J, with 25 bases between the two ends. In germline, CDR1 is ENHRY, CDR2 SYGVKD. The CDR3 totals 19 residues. The CDR3 coding sequence is TGTGCCATCAGTGAGTTCCGGGGCGGGATAGGGGGCCAATTCTACGAGCAGTACTTC. Encoded protein: CAISEFRGGIGGQFYEQYF.

This chain joins TRBV6-5 and TRBJ1-3; D is unresolved. Trimming left V 4 bases short and J 2 bases short, with 12 bases between. Germline loops: CDR1 MNHEY, CDR2 SVGAGI. The CDR3 sequence is 15 residues long. In nucleotides, the CDR3 is TGTGCCAGCAGTTCCGGGTCTCGGGCTGGAAACACCATATATTTT. Residues: CASSSGSRAGNTIYF.

V is TRBV28 and J is TRBJ1-4; D possibly corresponds to TRBD1 (5 bases). The V gene's germline CDR1 is MDHEN and CDR2 SYDVKM. CDR3 length: 15 amino acids. Trimming left V 8 bases short and J 3 bases short, with 16 bases between. The CDR3 spells CASSFGSGPNEKLFF. The CDR3 DNA follows: TGTGCCAGCTCTTTCGGATCAGGGCCTAATGAAAAACTGTTTTTT.

This chain joins TRBV30 and TRBJ2-7; the D gene is possibly TRBD1 (6 bases). Germline-derived CDR1 and CDR2 are GTSNPN and SVGIG (reference sequence). CDR3 size: 12 residues. With 8 bases removed from V and 3 bases from J, the gap between germline ends came to 14 bases. Here the CDR3 reads CAREGVSYEQYF. In nucleotides, the CDR3 is TGTGCCCGAGAGGGGGTTAGCTACGAGCAGTACTTC.

The chain employs TRBV9 and TRBJ1-2; TRBD1 aligns across 7 bases. With V trimmed by 1 base and J by 7 bases, 10 bases remained unmatched. The CDR3 is 15 amino acids. CDR1 SGDLS and CDR2 YYNGEE come from the germline V gene. The CDR3 DNA reads TGTGCCAGCAGCGTATCGGGACAGACCTATGGTGGCTACACCTTC. It specifies CASSVSGQTYGGYTF.

This clone was detected only a few times. The rearrangement uses TRBV7-6 and TRBJ1-1; D not resolved. The germline V gene has CDR1 SGHVS and CDR2 FNYEAQ. V was cut by 1 base and J by 1 base, with 10 bases left in between. CDR3 size: 15 residues. The CDR3 bases are TGTGCCAGCAGCTTAGAGGAGGCAGGGAACACTGAAGCTTTCTTT. Amino acids: CASSLEEAGNTEAFF.

V and J are TRBV12-5 and TRBJ1-5; 7 bases align to TRBD1. The J segment lost 7 bases and the V segment lost 1 base, leaving 4 bases of the junction unmatched. The CDR3 is 14 residues long. Germline CDR1 is LGHNT and CDR2 is FRNRAP. The DNA for the CDR3 is TGTGCTAGTGGTTTGGACCGACAGGGCCAGCCCCAGCATTTT. It translates to CASGLDRQGQPQHF.

Note on this clone: This sample also contains other DNA sequences that code for the same CDR3. CDR3 nucleotides: TGCGCCAGCAGCTTGACCGGGACAGGGTTAAACACTGAAGCTTTCTTT. Translated, it gives CASSLTGTGLNTEAFF. This rearrangement joins TRBV5-1 to TRBJ1-1, with 9 bases that match TRBD1. Losses at the gene ends were 1 base for V and 2 bases for J; bases not matched to a gene: 6. This CDR3 is built from 16 residues. Germline-derived CDR1 and CDR2 are SGHRS and YFSETQ.

The chain couples TRBV7-2 to TRBJ1-6, with D tentatively TRBD1 (5 bases). The CDR3 sequence is 14 residues long. V was trimmed by 3 bases and J by 10 bases, leaving 13 bases between them. The germline V gene has CDR1 SGHTA and CDR2 FQGNSA. The CDR3 DNA reads TGTGCCAGCAGCTTTCGGACGGGGGGGTCACCCCTCCACTTT. Protein: CASSFRTGGSPLHF.

As DNA, the CDR3 is TGCAGCGCGGGGGGGTTGGATCAGCCCCAGCATTTT. Protein sequence: CSAGGLDQPQHF. This rearrangement joins TRBV29-1 to TRBJ1-5, with D possibly being TRBD1 (5 bases). The germline V gene has CDR1 SQVTM and CDR2 ANQGSEA. The CDR3 is made up of 12 amino acids. V dropped 7 bases and J dropped 5 bases, with 12 bases sitting between them.

The genes are TRBV10-3 and TRBJ2-3, with D possibly being TRBD1 (6 bases). Germline V CDR1 and CDR2: ENHRY, SYGVKD. The CDR3 consists of 15 residues. V lost 7 bases and J 5 bases, leaving 19 bases between the germline ends. The CDR3 is CAIKKDSSRGDTQYF. CDR3 in DNA: TGTGCCATCAAAAAGGACAGTTCGAGGGGAGATACGCAGTATTTT.

A single count supports this clone. The chain links TRBV4-3 to TRBJ2-6; 9 bases are shared with TRBD1. Trimming removed 0 bases from V and 4 bases from J; junction bases left unmatched: 7. Germline V gives CDR1 LGHNA, CDR2 YSLEER. The CDR3 is 18 amino acids. CDR3 amino acids: CASSQDQYRGPGANVLTF. In DNA, the CDR3 is TGCGCCAGCAGCCAAGATCAGTACAGGGGGCCCGGGGCCAACGTCCTGACTTTC.

V is TRBV6-6 and J is TRBJ1-6; 9 nucleotides align to TRBD1. Trimming removed 5 bases from V and 11 bases from J; junction bases left unmatched: 7. The germline CDR1 and CDR2 sequences are MNHNY and SVGAGI (reference sequence). The length of the CDR3 is 14 residues. In DNA form, the CDR3 reads TGTGCCAGCAGTGTCGGGACAGGGCGGACACCCCTCCACTTT. Translated: CASSVGTGRTPLHF.

The sample holds one count of this clone. J is TRBJ1-6 and V is TRBV4-2; perhaps TRBD1 as D (6 bases). In germline, CDR1 is LGHNA, CDR2 YNFKEQ. With 4 bases removed from V and 5 bases from J, the gap between germline ends came to 9 bases. The CDR3 has 14 amino acids. Written as DNA, the CDR3 is TGTGCCAGCAGCCGACAGGAGAATAATTCACCCCTCCACTTT. This codes for CASSRQENNSPLHF.

The chain has TRBV7-9 and TRBJ1-4; tentative D call: TRBD1 (6 bases). The CDR3 loop spans 16 amino acids. Germline CDR1 reads SEHNR; CDR2 reads FQNEAQ (reference sequence). Trimming took off 6 bases at V and 3 bases at J, with 17 bases between the two ends. CDR3 sequence: CASSPTTGNPNEKLFF. CDR3 bases: TGTGCCAGCAGTCCTACAACAGGGAACCCTAATGAAAAACTGTTTTTT.

V is TRBV29-1 and J is TRBJ2-7, with TRBD1 matching 7 bases. Germline V gene data show CDR1 as SQVTM and CDR2 as ANQGSEA. The trim removed 4 bases at V and 2 bases at J, leaving 5 bases unmatched. The length of the CDR3 is 13 residues. CDR3 amino acids: CSVVGQVPYEQYF. In nucleotides, the CDR3 is TGCAGCGTTGTAGGACAGGTCCCCTACGAGCAGTACTTC.

The chain carries TRBV5-4 and TRBJ2-1, with 7 bases matching TRBD1. J was trimmed by 4 bases and V by 0 bases; bases with no gene match: 4. The germline CDR1 and CDR2 sequences are SGHNT and YYREEE (reference sequence). CDR3 length equals 15 residues. Here the CDR3 reads CASSLGQGSYNEQFF. The CDR3 nucleotides are TGTGCCAGCAGCTTGGGACAGGGTTCTTACAATGAGCAGTTCTTC.

The chain links TRBV4-2 to TRBJ2-1, with TRBD2 matching 11 bases. J was trimmed by 3 bases and V by 1 base; bases with no gene match: 2. The CDR3 length is 16 residues. Per germline, CDR1 LGHNA and CDR2 YNFKEQ. The CDR3, as DNA: TGTGCCAGCAGCCAAGCCCTAGCGGGGGGCTACAATGAGCAGTTCTTC. It is translated as CASSQALAGGYNEQFF.

The genes are TRBV27 and TRBJ1-6, with no clear D. The germline V and J ends were trimmed by 6 bases and 2 bases, with 8 bases remaining between them. The CDR3 sequence is 14 residues long. Germline loops: CDR1 MNHEY, CDR2 SMNVEV (reference sequence). This chain's CDR3 is CASRAGTYNSPLHF. As DNA, the CDR3 is TGTGCCAGCAGGGCCGGGACCTATAATTCACCCCTCCACTTT.

The rearrangement joins TRBV5-1 to TRBJ2-4; D may be TRBD2 (5 bases). From germline, CDR1 is SGHRS and CDR2 YFSETQ. The CDR3 length is 13 residues. Trimming shortened V by 0 bases and J by 8 bases, and 9 bases separated the two germline ends. DNA for the CDR3: TGCGCCAGCAGCTTGGCCGAGGGATACATTCAGTACTTC. This gives the protein CASSLAEGYIQYF.